Listed below are T cell receptor beta chains from one sample, sequenced in a study of blood T cells in healthy people across ages. A single record per CDR3 protein comes from TCRdb applying MiXCR to the 5' RACE reads. The sample comprises hundreds of thousands of distinct CDR3 sequences, 29% of which are singletons, and around 15% rests with the top ten. The specimen was blood. The receptors derive from a woman of 80 years or more in good health. The CDR3 runs from the conserved cysteine through the conserved F or W. The D gene is left open where the match is weak. Clone size is stated in some rows and not others, as once, few, many or a class when expanded.

d_call: TRBD1; j_call: TRBJ2-4; clone_size: many; v_call: TRBV20-1; cdr3_nt: TGCAGTGCTAGAGGCGGGACAGGGCGGCCCAACATTCAGTACTTC; cdr3_aa: CSARGGTGRPNIQYF
d_call: TRBD2; j_call: TRBJ2-1; clone_size: many; v_call: TRBV5-1; cdr3_nt: TGCGCCAGCAGCTTGACCGGGACTAGAGGCAACAATGAGCAGTTCTTC; cdr3_aa: CASSLTGTRGNNEQFF
d_call: TRBD1; j_call: TRBJ1-2; clone_size: many; v_call: TRBV7-9; cdr3_nt: TGTGCCAGCAGCCATGGGACAGGGAAAGGCTACACCTTC; cdr3_aa: CASSHGTGKGYTF
d_call: TRBD2; j_call: TRBJ2-2; clone_size: few; v_call: TRBV20-1; cdr3_nt: TGCAGTGCTTCCTTTATTACTAGCGGGGGGGCAACCGGGGAGCTGTTTTTT; cdr3_aa: CSASFITSGGATGELFF
d_call: -; j_call: TRBJ1-4; clone_size: many; v_call: TRBV7-2; cdr3_nt: TGTGCCAGCAGCCCCGGGGACGCAACTAATGAAAAACTGTTTTTT; cdr3_aa: CASSPGDATNEKLFF
d_call: TRBD2; j_call: TRBJ2-1; clone_size: many; v_call: TRBV10-3; cdr3_nt: TGTGCCATCAGTCCGCGAGGAGCGGGGGGGGGCAATGAGCAGTTCTTC; cdr3_aa: CAISPRGAGGGNEQFF
d_call: TRBD1; j_call: TRBJ2-3; clone_size: -; v_call: TRBV27; cdr3_nt: TGTGCCAGCAGTCCGTCAAGGGGGCGGACAGATACGCAGTATTTT; cdr3_aa: CASSPSRGRTDTQYF
d_call: -; j_call: TRBJ1-1; clone_size: -; v_call: TRBV3-1; cdr3_nt: TGTGCCAGCAGCCAAGGAGGTAGGGCGGAAGCTTTCTTT; cdr3_aa: CASSQGGRAEAFF
d_call: TRBD1; j_call: TRBJ1-1; clone_size: -; v_call: TRBV5-1; cdr3_nt: TGCGCCAGCAGCTTGGGGGACAGGGCTAATACTGAAGCTTTCTTT; cdr3_aa: CASSLGDRANTEAFF
d_call: -; j_call: TRBJ1-2; clone_size: few; v_call: TRBV13; cdr3_nt: TGTGCCAGCTCTCCGGCAGGGAGGTCACTAGGCTATGGCTACACCTTC; cdr3_aa: CASSPAGRSLGYGYTF
d_call: -; j_call: TRBJ1-4; clone_size: many; v_call: TRBV12-3/TRBV12-4; cdr3_nt: TGTGCCAGCAGCCAAGGAGCTAATGAAAAACTGTTTTTT; cdr3_aa: CASSQGANEKLFF
d_call: -; j_call: TRBJ2-7; clone_size: -; v_call: TRBV9; cdr3_nt: TGTGCCAGCAGCCCGGCAGGGGCCCACGAGCAGTACTTC; cdr3_aa: CASSPAGAHEQYF
d_call: -; j_call: TRBJ1-5; clone_size: many; v_call: TRBV6-2/TRBV6-3; cdr3_nt: TGTGCCAGCTCACGTATTAGCAATCAGCCCCAGCATTTT; cdr3_aa: CASSRISNQPQHF
d_call: -; j_call: TRBJ2-7; clone_size: many; v_call: TRBV28; cdr3_nt: TGTGCCAGCAATCTCGGGGACACCGACGTCCACGAGCAGTACTTC; cdr3_aa: CASNLGDTDVHEQYF
d_call: -; j_call: TRBJ2-4; clone_size: -; v_call: TRBV6-1; cdr3_nt: TGTGCCAGCAGTGAAGGGTTTCAGAACATTCAGTACTTC; cdr3_aa: CASSEGFQNIQYF
d_call: -; j_call: TRBJ2-5; clone_size: -; v_call: TRBV28; cdr3_nt: TGTGCCATCGGTGTCGATGAGCAGTACTTC; cdr3_aa: CAIGVDEQYF
d_call: -; j_call: TRBJ1-5; clone_size: many; v_call: TRBV27; cdr3_nt: TGTGCCAGCAGTCCCACGGGGGGCGTAGCTCAGCCCCAGCATTTT; cdr3_aa: CASSPTGGVAQPQHF
d_call: -; j_call: TRBJ1-6; clone_size: -; v_call: TRBV28; cdr3_nt: TGTGCCAGCAGTTTGGACAGTCATAATTCACCCCTCCACTTT; cdr3_aa: CASSLDSHNSPLHF
d_call: -; j_call: TRBJ2-4; clone_size: -; v_call: TRBV28; cdr3_nt: TGTGCCAGCAGTCCCCGGGTCTTGCAGTACTTC; cdr3_aa: CASSPRVLQYF
d_call: -; j_call: TRBJ1-2; clone_size: few; v_call: TRBV21-1; cdr3_nt: TGTGCCAGCAGCAAAGAGACCGGGCGGGGCTACACCTTC; cdr3_aa: CASSKETGRGYTF
d_call: -; j_call: TRBJ1-1; clone_size: -; v_call: TRBV20-1; cdr3_nt: TGCAGTGCTGAAAGGGGAGGGAACACTGAAGCTTTCTTT; cdr3_aa: CSAERGGNTEAFF
d_call: -; j_call: TRBJ2-5; clone_size: few; v_call: TRBV23-1; cdr3_nt: TGCGCCAGCAGTCAATCAAGACCCGATACAGGGACCCGTCAAGAGACCCAGTACTTC; cdr3_aa: CASSQSRPDTGTRQETQYF
d_call: -; j_call: TRBJ2-7; clone_size: once; v_call: TRBV10-1; cdr3_nt: TGCGCCTGGAAGGTAGGGTTCTACGAGCAGTACTTC; cdr3_aa: CAWKVGFYEQYF
d_call: TRBD2; j_call: TRBJ2-1; clone_size: few; v_call: TRBV3-1; cdr3_nt: TGTGCCAGCAGCCAGCGGACTAGCGCCATCACCAATGAGCAGTTCTTC; cdr3_aa: CASSQRTSAITNEQFF
d_call: -; j_call: TRBJ1-1; clone_size: few; v_call: TRBV29-1; cdr3_nt: TGCAGCGTTGGTGTCGTCACTGAAGCTTTCTTT; cdr3_aa: CSVGVVTEAFF
d_call: TRBD1; j_call: TRBJ1-5; clone_size: few; v_call: TRBV6-6; cdr3_nt: TGTGCCAGCAGTACACGGGACAGGGGGCCCAATCAGCCCCAGCATTTT; cdr3_aa: CASSTRDRGPNQPQHF
d_call: -; j_call: TRBJ2-7; clone_size: many; v_call: TRBV20-1; cdr3_nt: TGCAGTGCTAGAGAAATGCCGGTCTACGAGCAGTACTTC; cdr3_aa: CSAREMPVYEQYF
d_call: TRBD1; j_call: TRBJ2-2; clone_size: -; v_call: TRBV12-3/TRBV12-4; cdr3_nt: TGTGCCAGCAGGCGGGACAGGGGCACCGGGGAGCGGTTTTTT; cdr3_aa: CASRRDRGTGERFF
d_call: -; j_call: TRBJ1-3; clone_size: -; v_call: TRBV29-1; cdr3_nt: TGCAGCGTTGGAAGGACAGACTCTGGAAACACCATATATTTT; cdr3_aa: CSVGRTDSGNTIYF
d_call: -; j_call: TRBJ2-3; clone_size: many; v_call: TRBV7-2; cdr3_nt: TGTGCCAGCAGCTTAGTAGCCCGAAGAAGCACAGATACGCAGTATTTT; cdr3_aa: CASSLVARRSTDTQYF
d_call: TRBD1; j_call: TRBJ2-3; clone_size: -; v_call: TRBV12-3/TRBV12-4; cdr3_nt: TGTGCCAGCAGACCGGGACAGGGACCAGATACGGAGTATTTT; cdr3_aa: CASRPGQGPDTEYF
d_call: TRBD1; j_call: TRBJ2-2; clone_size: -; v_call: TRBV6-2/TRBV6-3; cdr3_nt: TGTGCCAGCAAAATGGACAGGGGCCCCGGGGAGCTGTTTTTT; cdr3_aa: CASKMDRGPGELFF
d_call: -; j_call: TRBJ1-6; clone_size: many; v_call: TRBV20-1; cdr3_nt: TGCAGTGCTAATCCCAGGGCTAATTCACCCCTCCACTTT; cdr3_aa: CSANPRANSPLHF
d_call: TRBD1; j_call: TRBJ2-5; clone_size: few; v_call: TRBV5-1; cdr3_nt: TGCGCCAGCAGCACGGACAGGGAAGAGACCCAGTACTTC; cdr3_aa: CASSTDREETQYF
d_call: TRBD1; j_call: TRBJ2-1; clone_size: many; v_call: TRBV29-1; cdr3_nt: TGCAGCGCCCGGGGAGGATTCGGGACAGGGGACGATGAGCAGTTCTTC; cdr3_aa: CSARGGFGTGDDEQFF
d_call: -; j_call: TRBJ2-6; clone_size: -; v_call: TRBV12-3/TRBV12-4; cdr3_nt: TGTGCCAGCAGTGCCCTGAATGGGGCCAACGTCCTGACTTTC; cdr3_aa: CASSALNGANVLTF
d_call: TRBD1; j_call: TRBJ2-2; clone_size: -; v_call: TRBV20-1; cdr3_nt: TGCAGTGCCACAAGGACAGGGGGCGCGAACACCGGGGAGCTGTTTTTT; cdr3_aa: CSATRTGGANTGELFF
d_call: -; j_call: TRBJ1-2; clone_size: -; v_call: TRBV27; cdr3_nt: TGTGCCTGCAGTCCGTATGAGATGGGCAGGGAGAATGGCTACACCTTC; cdr3_aa: CACSPYEMGRENGYTF
d_call: -; j_call: TRBJ1-2; clone_size: few; v_call: TRBV6-2/TRBV6-3; cdr3_nt: TGTGCCAGCAGACCCCCAGGGACTGCCAACTATGGCTACACCTTC; cdr3_aa: CASRPPGTANYGYTF
d_call: TRBD2; j_call: TRBJ2-3; clone_size: -; v_call: TRBV12-5; cdr3_nt: TGTGCTAGTGGCCCCCCCCGGGGGGAGGGCCCAGATACGCAGTATTTT; cdr3_aa: CASGPPRGEGPDTQYF
d_call: -; j_call: TRBJ1-5; clone_size: -; v_call: TRBV4-2; cdr3_nt: TGTGCCAGTAGCCGAGATTGGGGATCCCAGCCCCAGCATTTT; cdr3_aa: CASSRDWGSQPQHF
d_call: -; j_call: TRBJ2-2; clone_size: -; v_call: TRBV6-5; cdr3_nt: TGTGCCAGCAGACGCACCGAGGGGACCGGGGAGCTGTTTTTT; cdr3_aa: CASRRTEGTGELFF
d_call: TRBD1; j_call: TRBJ2-2; clone_size: few; v_call: TRBV7-2; cdr3_nt: TGTGCCAGCAGACGGACAGGGGGGATTGGATCGGTCACCGGGGAGCTGTTTTTT; cdr3_aa: CASRRTGGIGSVTGELFF